This TCR beta chain stems from a study of glioma-infiltrating T cells after dendritic cell vaccination. Study context: Glioblastoma patients came from Phase I and II dendritic cell vaccination trials.

Germline V gene data show CDR1 as MDHEN and CDR2 as SYDVKM. This CDR3 contains 14 residues. V gave up 5 bases and J gave up 2 bases, with 13 bases separating them. Time point denoted: after dendritic cell vaccination, including at tumor progression/relapse. Profiling relied on immunoSEQ multiplex PCR, and the TCRdb table lists in-frame clones only, not all of them. The profile shows approximately 46,000 clones, about 89% of them singletons. The chain uses TRBV28 and TRBJ2-7; D is perhaps TRBD2 (6 bases). This TCR came from a human donor with glioblastoma. The sample was blood, taken after dendritic cell vaccination. The CDR3 protein is CASSVVWGAYEQYF. The CDR3 nucleotides read TGTGCCAGCAGTGTGGTGTGGGGGGCCTACGAGCAGTACTTC.